This TCR beta chain was profiled in a study of cytomegalovirus exposure and HLA in healthy donors. The V and J ends lost 3 bases and 2 bases, in that order; junction bases with no gene match: 4. The germline gives CDR1 SGDLS, CDR2 YYNGEE. The CDR3 runs 15 residues. In its sample, this clone was seen a few times. Its antigen is undetermined. The PCR used 60 Vbeta and 13 Jbeta primers. Profiling relied on immunoSEQ multiplex PCR, and the TCRdb table lists in-frame clones only, not all of them. The sample holds about 170,000 clones, approximately 84% seen once. Study findings and constraints: In a later analysis, HLA-C alleles had the fewest associated TCRs, DRB1 alleles the most. Some TCR beta chains (164 of them) were listed as cytomegalovirus-associated.

The sample was PBMCs. The chain recombines TRBV9 with TRBJ1-3, with 8 bases matching TRBD1. The clonotype was recovered from a woman in her 50s in good health and CMV-seropositive. CDR3 sequence (DNA): TGTGCCAGCAGCGACACAGGGGGTGCTGGAAACACCATATATTTT. Amino acids: CASSDTGGAGNTIYF.